This T cell receptor (beta chain) originates from a study of shared clonotypes between healthy human individuals. Study findings and constraints: When naive CD4 clonotypes were compared across a few donors, about 4.8% were shared.

Terminally differentiated effector memory CD45RA+ cells were excluded from the naive CD8 cells, which were CD45RO-negative and positively selected for CCR7. Comments on this clone: What it recognizes is unknown.

Evenly divided among several immunoSEQ plates was the genomic DNA of each subset. The assay was immunoSEQ multiplex PCR, and TCRdb's table has in-frame clones only and misses some. The table has just over 2,000,000 clones, just under 95% seen once. Per the germline V gene, CDR1 is SEHNR and CDR2 is FQNEAQ (reference sequence). The V gene end was trimmed by 6 bases and the J gene end by 5 bases; junction bases not matched to a gene: 6. The CDR3 extends over 13 amino acids. Sequencing was performed on naive CD8+ T cells sorted from blood. The clonotype comes from a man aged 18 to 35 in good health. The chain joins TRBV7-9 to TRBJ2-5; 7 nucleotides agree with TRBD2. Here the CDR3 reads CASSWTSFETQYF. As DNA, the CDR3 is TGTGCCAGCAGTTGGACTAGTTTTGAGACCCAGTACTTC.